The rows below give T cell receptor beta chains drawn from one sample of a study of T cell repertoires in cytomegalovirus infection. From the reads, TCRdb called clonotypes with MiXCR, one entry per CDR3 protein. The sample includes about 460,000 distinct CDR3 sequences, approximately 11% of them seen just once. Sequenced input: PBMCs. The source is a human donor in good health (CMV status not recorded). Some clones in this sample may be carry-over from other donors' samples. Each CDR3 is given with its conserved first and last residue. A D gene is named only where the DNA matches it firmly.

cdr3_length	v_call	j_call	d_call	cdr3_aa
13	TRBV6-8	TRBJ1-1	-	CASSSKWTPEAFF
14	TRBV10-3	TRBJ2-1	-	CAISVDSSYNEQFF
12	TRBV19	TRBJ2-7	-	CASSNLGYEQYF
17	TRBV5-4	TRBJ2-3	TRBD1	CASSPGTAQSPTDTQYF
15	TRBV7-2	TRBJ1-5	-	CASSIQGSSNQPQHF
15	TRBV20-1	TRBJ2-1	-	CSARDGGPSYNEQFF
20	TRBV4-2	TRBJ2-7	TRBD2	CASSQRAHWGTSGSSYEQYF
17	TRBV4-2	TRBJ1-4	-	CASSQDHWGATNEKLFF
13	TRBV29-1	TRBJ1-2	-	CSVMLSGRVGYSF
14	TRBV20-1	TRBJ1-1	TRBD1	CSARTGGPNTEAFF
14	TRBV29-1	TRBJ2-1	TRBD2	CSGARTSGYNEQFF
18	TRBV15	TRBJ2-2	TRBD2	CATSRDSGLAANTGELFF
15	TRBV28	TRBJ2-1	-	CASSPTVTAYNEQFF
14	TRBV6-5	TRBJ2-7	TRBD1	CASTPTGGRWEQYF
14	TRBV20-1	TRBJ1-6	-	CSAPQGGANSPLHF
16	TRBV3-1	TRBJ2-2	TRBD2	CASSQETWTSGGELFF
15	TRBV7-6	TRBJ2-1	TRBD2	CASSLALAGPGEQFF
17	TRBV7-6	TRBJ2-1	TRBD2	CASSSQTGTSSYNEQFF
13	TRBV20-1	TRBJ1-2	TRBD1	CSAREKTGDGYTF
15	TRBV7-7	TRBJ2-5	-	CASSLGAGQGETQYF
18	TRBV6-4	TRBJ1-1	-	CASSLPHRGLYVNTEAFF
15	TRBV7-9	TRBJ1-4	-	CASSLVEGGKEKLFF
15	TRBV7-9	TRBJ2-5	TRBD2	CASSSTSGGGETQYF
15	TRBV20-1	TRBJ2-3	TRBD1	CSAGVQGFWTDTQYF
15	TRBV28	TRBJ1-5	TRBD1	CASSLLTGGNQPQHF
14	TRBV7-8	TRBJ1-5	-	CASSLERGNQPQHF
13	TRBV20-1	TRBJ2-7	-	CSASQGGGYEQYF
16	TRBV12-5	TRBJ1-2	-	CASGPTVGQHNYGYTF
13	TRBV20-1	TRBJ2-6	-	CSARGAGANVLTF
15	TRBV5-5	TRBJ2-2	-	CASILQSTITGELFF
16	TRBV10-3	TRBJ1-3	TRBD1	CAISPTDRGTGNTIYF
12	TRBV12-3/TRBV12-4	TRBJ2-1	TRBD2	CASSGGGVEQLF
15	TRBV10-3	TRBJ2-7	TRBD2	CAIRKGPDGGWEQYF
17	TRBV12-3/TRBV12-4	TRBJ1-3	-	CASSAGRRLVSGNTIYF
14	TRBV20-1	TRBJ2-7	-	CSAIGGDPYLEQYF